The rows below give T cell receptor beta chains drawn from one sample of a study of chemoradiotherapy in HPV16-positive cancers. Sequenced by immunoSEQ multiplex PCR; TCRdb stores in-frame clones only, minus some. The sample consists of under 4,000 clones, approximately 93% of them appearing once. Sequences were derived from tumor tissue, sampled from a patient who underwent chemoradiotherapy. Every receptor here comes from a human donor with HPV-associated anogenital cancer. Each CDR3 is given with its conserved first and last residue. The D gene is left open where the match is weak. Clone size is given for some rows only: seen once, a few or many times, or a class if the clone is expanded.

d_call	clone_size	v_call	j_call	cdr3_aa	cdr3_nt
-	-	TRBV9	TRBJ2-7	CASSSTSYEQYF	TGTGCCAGCAGCTCAACTAGCTACGAGCAGTACTTC
-	-	TRBV13	TRBJ1-2	CASSLGTDYNHGYTF	TGTGCCAGCAGCTTAGGGACAGATTATAACCATGGCTACACCTTC
-	-	TRBV5-5	TRBJ1-3	CASLQGISGSGNTIYF	TGTGCCAGCCTCCAAGGGATCTCGGGCTCTGGAAACACCATATATTTT
TRBD1	-	TRBV4-3	TRBJ1-4	CASSPGRGTGDEKLFF	TGCGCCAGCAGCCCAGGAAGGGGGACAGGGGACGAAAAACTGTTTTTT
-	-	TRBV6-1	TRBJ2-7	CASSGQQVEYF	TGTGCCAGCAGCGGACAGCAAGTCGAGTACTTC
-	-	TRBV2	TRBJ1-6	CASSGISSRSPLHF	TGTGCCAGCAGTGGGATTTCGTCCCGGTCACCCCTCCACTTT
-	-	TRBV5-6	TRBJ1-1	CASSLLLYRDTEAFF	TGTGCCAGCAGCTTGTTGTTATACAGGGACACTGAAGCTTTCTTT
TRBD2	-	TRBV4-3	TRBJ2-7	CASSQDWASGGMYEQYF	TGCGCCAGCAGCCAAGACTGGGCTAGCGGGGGCATGTACGAGCAGTACTTC
-	once	TRBV9	TRBJ2-7	CASSVGVAYEQYF	TGTGCCAGCAGCGTAGGAGTGGCCTACGAGCAGTACTTC
TRBD2	-	TRBV28	TRBJ2-1	CASSLGLAEYNEQFF	TGTGCCAGCAGTTTAGGGCTAGCGGAGTACAATGAGCAGTTCTTC
-	-	TRBV9	TRBJ2-2	CASSVVYNTGELFF	TGTGCCAGCAGCGTAGTATACAACACCGGGGAGCTGTTTTTT
-	-	TRBV11-2	TRBJ2-2	CASSLYIGYTNTGELFF	TGTGCCAGCAGCCTTTATATAGGGTACACTAACACCGGGGAGCTGTTTTTT
TRBD1	-	TRBV7-9	TRBJ2-7	CASSPHWDRAPPEQYF	TGTGCCAGCAGCCCCCATTGGGACAGGGCCCCGCCCGAGCAGTACTTC
-	-	TRBV28	TRBJ1-2	CASSLLPANYGYTF	TGTGCCAGCAGTTTATTACCGGCTAACTATGGCTACACCTTC
TRBD1	-	TRBV6-6	TRBJ1-2	CASRTGDGYTF	TGTGCCAGCAGAACAGGGGATGGCTACACCTTC
TRBD1	-	TRBV6-1	TRBJ2-7	CASSIGTAYEQYF	TGTGCCAGCAGTATCGGGACAGCCTACGAGCAGTACTTC
-	-	TRBV20-1	TRBJ1-2	CSAIGYTF	TGCAGTGCTATTGGCTACACCTTC
-	-	TRBV7-2	TRBJ2-1	CASSLRGPSYNEQFF	TGTGCCAGCAGCTTACGGGGGCCGTCCTACAATGAGCAGTTCTTC
-	-	TRBV28	TRBJ2-7	CASRRGIYEQYF	TGTGCCAGCAGAAGGGGGATTTACGAGCAGTACTTC
-	-	TRBV5-8	TRBJ2-1	CASSLGLSNEQFF	TGTGCCAGCAGCTTGGGGCTCTCCAATGAGCAGTTCTTC
-	-	TRBV2	TRBJ1-4	CASTALGGEKLFF	TGTGCCAGCACAGCCTTAGGGGGTGAAAAACTGTTTTTT
-	-	TRBV7-3	TRBJ2-2	CASSPIVRSGELFF	TGTGCCAGCAGCCCCATAGTGCGGTCCGGGGAGCTGTTTTTT
TRBD2	-	TRBV4-3	TRBJ2-1	CASSQGTSGSSYNEQFF	TGCGCCAGCAGCCAAGGAACTAGCGGGAGCTCCTACAATGAGCAGTTCTTC
-	-	TRBV14	TRBJ1-3	CASSTSGFGNTIYF	TGTGCCAGCTCTACTTCCGGGTTTGGAAACACCATATATTTT
TRBD2	-	TRBV7-2	TRBJ2-1	CASSLAGHSGIYEQFF	TGTGCCAGCAGCTTAGCGGGGCATAGCGGGATTTATGAGCAGTTCTTC
TRBD2	-	TRBV7-3	TRBJ2-1	CASSHSAGNEQFF	TGTGCCAGCAGCCACTCAGCGGGAAATGAGCAGTTCTTC
-	once	TRBV7-8	TRBJ1-2	CASSLGAGGDGYTF	TGTGCCAGCAGCTTAGGGGCCGGGGGAGATGGCTACACCTTC
-	-	TRBV10-3	TRBJ1-2	CAISGGGTGYTF	TGTGCCATCTCCGGGGGGGGAACTGGCTACACCTTC
-	-	TRBV27	TRBJ1-5	CASSNGSGQINQPQHF	TGTGCCAGCAGCAATGGATCAGGACAGATTAATCAGCCCCAGCATTTT